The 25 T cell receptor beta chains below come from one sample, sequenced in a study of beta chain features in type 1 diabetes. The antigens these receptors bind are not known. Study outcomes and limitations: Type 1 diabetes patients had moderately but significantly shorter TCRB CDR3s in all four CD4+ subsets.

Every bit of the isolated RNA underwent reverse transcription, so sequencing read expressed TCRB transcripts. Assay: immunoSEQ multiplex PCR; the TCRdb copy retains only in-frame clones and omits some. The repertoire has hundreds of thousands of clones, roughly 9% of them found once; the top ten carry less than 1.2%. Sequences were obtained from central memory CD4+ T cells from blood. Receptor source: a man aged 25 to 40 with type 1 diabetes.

This CDR3 is CSVGVGDGYTF. CDR3 nucleotides: TGCAGCGTTGGGGTAGGGGATGGCTACACCTTC. The rearrangement joins TRBV29-1 to TRBJ1-2, with D tentatively TRBD1 (5 bases). Trimming left V 4 bases short and J 6 bases short, with 9 bases between. Germline V gene lookup returns CDR1 SQVTM and CDR2 ANQGSEA. The CDR3 has 11 amino acids.

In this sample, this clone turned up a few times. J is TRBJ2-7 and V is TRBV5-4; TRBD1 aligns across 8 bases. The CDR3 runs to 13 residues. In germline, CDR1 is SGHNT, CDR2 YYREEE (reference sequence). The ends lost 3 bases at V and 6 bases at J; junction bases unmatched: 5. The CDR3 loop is CASSWTGQVEQYF. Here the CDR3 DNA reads TGTGCCAGCAGCTGGACGGGACAGGTCGAGCAGTACTTC. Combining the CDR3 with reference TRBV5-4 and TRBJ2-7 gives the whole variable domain ETGVTQSPTHLIKTRGQQVTLRCSSQSGHNTVSWYQQALGQGPQFIFQYYREEENGRGNFPPRFSGLQFPNYSSELNVNALELDDSALYLCASSWTGQVEQYFGPGTRLTVT.

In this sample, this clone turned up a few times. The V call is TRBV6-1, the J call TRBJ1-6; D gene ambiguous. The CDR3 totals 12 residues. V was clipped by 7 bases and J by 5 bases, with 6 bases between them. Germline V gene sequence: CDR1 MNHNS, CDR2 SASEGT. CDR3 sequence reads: CASKKDNSPLHF. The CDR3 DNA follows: TGTGCCAGCAAAAAGGATAATTCACCCCTCCACTTT.

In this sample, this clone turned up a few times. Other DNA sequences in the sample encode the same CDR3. CDR3 DNA sequence: TGCGCCAGCAGCTTGCATTCAGATACGCAGTATTTT. Its protein product is CASSLHSDTQYF. The rearrangement joins TRBV5-1 to TRBJ2-3; no clear D. Trimming pared 1 base from V and 4 bases from J, leaving 4 bases between. The CDR3 loop spans 12 amino acids. Germline values: CDR1 SGHRS, CDR2 YFSETQ.

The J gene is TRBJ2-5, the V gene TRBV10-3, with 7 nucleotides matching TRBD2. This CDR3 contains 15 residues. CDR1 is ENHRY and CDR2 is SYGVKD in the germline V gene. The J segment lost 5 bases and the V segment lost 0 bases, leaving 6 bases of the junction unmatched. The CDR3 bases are TGTGCCATCAGTGAGTCGAAAGGTAGCGGGGAGACCCAGTACTTC. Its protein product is CAISESKGSGETQYF.

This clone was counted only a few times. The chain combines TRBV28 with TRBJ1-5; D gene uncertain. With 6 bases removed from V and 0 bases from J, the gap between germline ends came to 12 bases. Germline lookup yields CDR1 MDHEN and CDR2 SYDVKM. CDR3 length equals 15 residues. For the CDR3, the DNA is TGTGCCAGCAGGAACGGACGGCATAGCAATCAGCCCCAGCATTTT. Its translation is CASRNGRHSNQPQHF.

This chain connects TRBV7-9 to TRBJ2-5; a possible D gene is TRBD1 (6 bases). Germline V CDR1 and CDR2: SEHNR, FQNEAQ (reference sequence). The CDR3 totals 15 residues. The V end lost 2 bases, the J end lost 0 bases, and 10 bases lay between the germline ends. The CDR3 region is CASSLRQVYQETQYF. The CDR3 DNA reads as TGTGCCAGCAGCTTACGACAGGTGTACCAAGAGACCCAGTACTTC. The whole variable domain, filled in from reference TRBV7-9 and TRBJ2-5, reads DTGVSQNPRHKITKRGQNVTFRCDPISEHNRLYWYRQTLGQGPEFLTYFQNEAQLEKSRLLSDRFSAERPKGSFSTLEIQRTEQGDSAMYLCASSLRQVYQETQYFGPGTRLLVL.

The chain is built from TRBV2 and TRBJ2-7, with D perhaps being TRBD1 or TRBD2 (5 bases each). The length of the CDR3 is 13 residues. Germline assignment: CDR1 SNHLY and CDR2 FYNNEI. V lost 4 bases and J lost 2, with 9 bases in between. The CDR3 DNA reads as TGTGCCAGCAGTGGGGACGGAACCTACGAGCAGTACTTC. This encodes CASSGDGTYEQYF.

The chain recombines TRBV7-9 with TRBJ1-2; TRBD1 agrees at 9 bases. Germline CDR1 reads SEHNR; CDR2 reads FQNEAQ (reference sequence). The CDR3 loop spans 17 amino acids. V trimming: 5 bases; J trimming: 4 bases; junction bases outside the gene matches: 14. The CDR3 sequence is CASSPSSGQGTVYGYTF. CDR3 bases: TGTGCCAGCAGCCCCAGTTCGGGACAGGGAACTGTCTATGGCTACACCTTC. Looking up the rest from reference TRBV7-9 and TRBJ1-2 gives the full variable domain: DTGVSQNPRHKITKRGQNVTFRCDPISEHNRLYWYRQTLGQGPEFLTYFQNEAQLEKSRLLSDRFSAERPKGSFSTLEIQRTEQGDSAMYLCASSPSSGQGTVYGYTFGSGTRLTVV.

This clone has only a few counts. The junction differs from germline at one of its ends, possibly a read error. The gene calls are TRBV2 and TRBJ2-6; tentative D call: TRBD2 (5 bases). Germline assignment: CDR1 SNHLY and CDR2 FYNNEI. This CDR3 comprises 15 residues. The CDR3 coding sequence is TGTGCCAGCACTGAAGGACTGCCCGGGGCCAACGTCCTGACTTTC. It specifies CASTEGLPGANVLTF. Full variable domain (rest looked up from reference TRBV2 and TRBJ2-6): EPEVTQTPSHQVTQMGQEVILRCVPISNHLYFYWYRQILGQKVEFLVSFYNNEISEKSEIFDDQFSVERPDGSNFTLKIRSTKLEDSAMYFCASTEGLPGANVLTFGAGSRLTVL.

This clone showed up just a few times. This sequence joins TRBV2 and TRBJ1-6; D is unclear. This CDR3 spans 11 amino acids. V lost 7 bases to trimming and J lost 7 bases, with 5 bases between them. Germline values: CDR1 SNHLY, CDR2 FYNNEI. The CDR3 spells CASTQNSPLHF. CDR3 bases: TGTGCCAGCACCCAAAATTCACCCCTCCACTTT.

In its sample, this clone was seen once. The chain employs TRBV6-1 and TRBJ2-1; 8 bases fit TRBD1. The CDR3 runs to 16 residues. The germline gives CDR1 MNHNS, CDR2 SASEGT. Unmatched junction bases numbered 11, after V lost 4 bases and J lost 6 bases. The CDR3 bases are TGTGCCAGCAGTGCCTTTTCGGGACAGGAGTCCAATGAGCAGTTCTTC. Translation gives CASSAFSGQESNEQFF.

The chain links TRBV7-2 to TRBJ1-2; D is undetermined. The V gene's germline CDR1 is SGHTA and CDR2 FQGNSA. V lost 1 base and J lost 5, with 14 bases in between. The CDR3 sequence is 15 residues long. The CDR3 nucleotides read TGTGCCAGCAGCTTAGGTTTAGGGCACAGTTATGGCTACACCTTC. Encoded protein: CASSLGLGHSYGYTF. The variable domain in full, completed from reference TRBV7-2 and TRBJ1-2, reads GAGVSQSPSNKVTEKGKDVELRCDPISGHTALYWYRQSLGQGLEFLIYFQGNSAPDKSGLPSDRFSAERTGGSVSTLTIQRTQQEDSAVYLCASSLGLGHSYGYTFGSGTRLTVV.

Here the CDR3 DNA reads TGTGCCAGCAGCGTCCGGGACAGTAATGAAAAACTGTTTTTT. Translation: CASSVRDSNEKLFF. This chain joins TRBV7-2 and TRBJ1-4; TRBD1 matches 7 bases. J gave up 4 bases and V 5 bases, and 4 bases lay outside the gene matches. The CDR3 extends over 14 amino acids. Germline CDR1 and CDR2: SGHTA and FQGNSA.

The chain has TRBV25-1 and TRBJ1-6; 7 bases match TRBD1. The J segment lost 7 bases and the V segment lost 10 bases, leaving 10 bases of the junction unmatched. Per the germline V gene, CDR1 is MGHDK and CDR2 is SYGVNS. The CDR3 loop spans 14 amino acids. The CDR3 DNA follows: TGTGCCACCGCCCCGACAGGGAACAATTCACCCCTCCACTTT. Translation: CATAPTGNNSPLHF.

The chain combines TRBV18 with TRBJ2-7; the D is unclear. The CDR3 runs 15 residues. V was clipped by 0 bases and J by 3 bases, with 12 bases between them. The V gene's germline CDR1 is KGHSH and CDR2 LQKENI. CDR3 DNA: TGTGCCAGCTCACCACCACAGCCGAAGGTCTACGAGCAGTACTTC. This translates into CASSPPQPKVYEQYF.

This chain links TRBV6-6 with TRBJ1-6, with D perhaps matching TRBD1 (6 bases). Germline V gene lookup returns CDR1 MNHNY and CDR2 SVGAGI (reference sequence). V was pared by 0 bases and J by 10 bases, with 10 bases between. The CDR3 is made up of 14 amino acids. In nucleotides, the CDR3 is TGTGCCAGCAGTTACTCGAAGGGGGACTCACCCCTCCACTTT. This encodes CASSYSKGDSPLHF.

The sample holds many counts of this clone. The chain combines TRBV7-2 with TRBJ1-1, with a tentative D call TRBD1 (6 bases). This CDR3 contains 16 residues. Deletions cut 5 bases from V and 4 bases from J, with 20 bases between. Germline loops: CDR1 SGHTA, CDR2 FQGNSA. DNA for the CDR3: TGTGCCAGCAGCCCGGGTGGGTTAGGGGGAGGCACTGAAGCTTTCTTT. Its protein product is CASSPGGLGGGTEAFF.

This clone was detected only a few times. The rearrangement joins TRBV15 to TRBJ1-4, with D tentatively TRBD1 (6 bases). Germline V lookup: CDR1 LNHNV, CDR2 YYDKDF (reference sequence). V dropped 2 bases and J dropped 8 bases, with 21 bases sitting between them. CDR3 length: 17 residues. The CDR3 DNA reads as TGTGCCACCAGCAGAACCACCGCGGGGACACGGGGAGAAAAACTGTTTTTT. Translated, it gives CATSRTTAGTRGEKLFF.

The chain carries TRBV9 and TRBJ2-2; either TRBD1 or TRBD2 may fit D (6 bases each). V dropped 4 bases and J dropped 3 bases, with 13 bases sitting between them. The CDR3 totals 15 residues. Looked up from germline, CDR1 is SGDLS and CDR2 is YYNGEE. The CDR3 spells CASSPRGRHTGELFF. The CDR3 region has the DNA TGTGCCAGCAGCCCCCGGGGGCGGCACACCGGGGAGCTGTTTTTT.

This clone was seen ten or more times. In nucleotides, the CDR3 is TGTGCCAGCTCACCGGGACAGACGAACACCGGGGAGCTGTTTTTT. This gives the protein CASSPGQTNTGELFF. The chain carries TRBV18 and TRBJ2-2; 7 nucleotides line up with TRBD1. CDR1 is KGHSH and CDR2 is LQKENI in the germline V gene. The CDR3 has 15 amino acids. The ends lost 3 bases at V and 0 bases at J; junction bases unmatched: 1.

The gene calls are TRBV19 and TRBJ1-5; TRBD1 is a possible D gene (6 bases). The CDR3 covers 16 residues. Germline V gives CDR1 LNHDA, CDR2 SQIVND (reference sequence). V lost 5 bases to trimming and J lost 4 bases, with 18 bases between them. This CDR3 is CASSSPGGAGNQPQHF. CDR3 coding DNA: TGTGCCAGTAGTTCCCCGGGGGGCGCTGGGAATCAGCCCCAGCATTTT. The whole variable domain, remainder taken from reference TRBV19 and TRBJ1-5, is DGGITQSPKYLFRKEGQNVTLSCEQNLNHDAMYWYRQDPGQGLRLIYYSQIVNDFQKGDIAEGYSVSREKKESFPLTVTSAQKNPTAFYLCASSSPGGAGNQPQHFGDGTRLSIL.

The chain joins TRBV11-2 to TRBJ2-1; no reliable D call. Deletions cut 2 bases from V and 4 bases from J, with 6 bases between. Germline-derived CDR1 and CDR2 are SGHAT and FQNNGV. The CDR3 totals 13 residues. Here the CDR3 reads CASSLIRYNEQFF. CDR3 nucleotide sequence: TGTGCCAGCAGCTTAATAAGGTACAATGAGCAGTTCTTC.

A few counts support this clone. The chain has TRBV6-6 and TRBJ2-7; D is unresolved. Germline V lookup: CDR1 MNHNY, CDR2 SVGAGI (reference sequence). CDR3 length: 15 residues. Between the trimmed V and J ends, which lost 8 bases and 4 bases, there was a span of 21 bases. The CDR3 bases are TGTGCCAGCCGGGTAGGACGTGAAAGAACATACGAGCAGTACTTC. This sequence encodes CASRVGRERTYEQYF.

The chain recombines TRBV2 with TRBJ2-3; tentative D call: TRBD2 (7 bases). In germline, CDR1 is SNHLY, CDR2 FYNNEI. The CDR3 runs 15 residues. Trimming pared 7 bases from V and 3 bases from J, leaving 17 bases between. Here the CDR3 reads CASKGGPFATDTQYF. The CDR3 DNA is TGTGCCAGCAAGGGGGGGCCGTTTGCGACAGATACGCAGTATTTT.